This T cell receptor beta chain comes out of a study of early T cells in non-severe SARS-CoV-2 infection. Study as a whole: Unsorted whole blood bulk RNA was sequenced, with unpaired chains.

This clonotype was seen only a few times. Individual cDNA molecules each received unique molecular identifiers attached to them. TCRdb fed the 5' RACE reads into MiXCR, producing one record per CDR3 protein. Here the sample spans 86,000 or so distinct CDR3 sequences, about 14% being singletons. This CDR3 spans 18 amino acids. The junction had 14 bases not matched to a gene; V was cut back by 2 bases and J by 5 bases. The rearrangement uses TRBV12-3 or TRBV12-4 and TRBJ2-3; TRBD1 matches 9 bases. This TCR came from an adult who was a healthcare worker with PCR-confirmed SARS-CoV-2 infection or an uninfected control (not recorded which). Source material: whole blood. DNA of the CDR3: TGTGCCAGCAGTTTACCCTATGGACAGGGGTTGTTACGAGATACGCAGTATTTT. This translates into CASSLPYGQGLLRDTQYF.